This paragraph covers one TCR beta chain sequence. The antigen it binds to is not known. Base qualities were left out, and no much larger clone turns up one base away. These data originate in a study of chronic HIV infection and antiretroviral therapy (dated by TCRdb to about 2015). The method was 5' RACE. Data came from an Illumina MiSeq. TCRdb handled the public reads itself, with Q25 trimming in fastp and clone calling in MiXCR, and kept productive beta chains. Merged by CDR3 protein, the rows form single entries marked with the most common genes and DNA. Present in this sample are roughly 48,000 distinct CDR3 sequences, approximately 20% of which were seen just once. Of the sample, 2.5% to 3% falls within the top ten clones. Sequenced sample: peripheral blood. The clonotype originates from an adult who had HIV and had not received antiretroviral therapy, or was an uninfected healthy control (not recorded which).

The DNA sequence is as follows: TGTGCCGGAGCGGGAGTAATGGTGACCCAGTACTTC. This yields the protein CAGAGVMVTQYF. The chain employs TRBV7-9 and TRBJ2-5, with TRBD2 identical over 8 junction bases. Taken from the germline V gene (reference sequence), the CDR1 and CDR2 loops are SEHNR and FQNEAQ. For this chain, trimming is 11 bases at the V end and 7 bases at the J end, and the number of junction bases without a gene match is 9. The CDR3 starts with the cysteine, ends with the phenylalanine, and has 12 residues. Just CDR3 DNA is preserved here, 36 bases in frame from base 1.